The present entry profiles one TCR beta chain with its context. Its specificity is not known. These data are taken from a study of T cell responses to AZD1222 COVID-19 vaccine. General study findings and limits: The study identified only a handful of AZD1222 recipients as seropositive at baseline. An increase in Spike-specific TCR breadth and depth was observed after two AZD1222 doses. It should be noted that donors were predominantly white British and more often female, and clonal diversity was possibly underestimated.

Using immunoSEQ multiplex PCR, the repertoire was profiled, and TCRdb retains in-frame clones only, with some absent. Among roughly 180,000 clones listed, roughly nine tenths were seen once. V shed 3 bases and J 7 bases; nucleotides not matched to a gene: 13. The CDR3 extends over 17 amino acids. The germline V gene encodes CDR1 KGHSH and CDR2 LQKENI. The clonotype originates from an adult in good health. The rearrangement uses TRBV18 and TRBJ1-2; TRBD1 matches at 11 bases. Here the sequenced sample was peripheral blood, taken on day 0 of AZD1222 vaccination. CDR3 DNA sequence: TGTGCCAGCTCACCGACAGCCGGGACAGGGGGAACGGGTGGCTACACCTTC. It translates to CASSPTAGTGGTGGYTF.